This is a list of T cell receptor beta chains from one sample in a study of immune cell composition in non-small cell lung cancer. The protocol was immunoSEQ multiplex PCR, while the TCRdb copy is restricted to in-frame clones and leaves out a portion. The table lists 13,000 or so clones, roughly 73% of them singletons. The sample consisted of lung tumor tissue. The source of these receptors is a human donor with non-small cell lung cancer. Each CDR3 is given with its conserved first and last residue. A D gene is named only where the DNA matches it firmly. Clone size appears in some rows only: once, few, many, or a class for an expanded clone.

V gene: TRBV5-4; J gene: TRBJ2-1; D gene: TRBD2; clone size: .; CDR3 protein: CASSSKIAGGLYNEQFF; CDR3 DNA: TGTGCCAGCAGCTCCAAAATAGCGGGAGGGCTCTACAATGAGCAGTTCTTC
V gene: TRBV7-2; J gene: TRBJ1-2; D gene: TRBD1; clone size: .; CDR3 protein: CASSSRVKGDRGHYGYTF; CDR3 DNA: TGTGCCAGCAGCTCCCGGGTTAAAGGGGACAGGGGGCACTATGGCTACACCTTC
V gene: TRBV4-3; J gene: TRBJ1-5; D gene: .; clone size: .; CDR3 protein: CASSQDLAGQPQHF; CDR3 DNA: TGCGCCAGCAGCCAAGACCTGGCCGGGCAGCCCCAGCATTTT
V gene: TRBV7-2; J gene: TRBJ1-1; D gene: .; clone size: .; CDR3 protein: CASSLAGVGVDEAEAFF; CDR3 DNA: TGTGCCAGCAGCTTGGCAGGGGTGGGGGTTGACGAGGCTGAAGCTTTCTTT
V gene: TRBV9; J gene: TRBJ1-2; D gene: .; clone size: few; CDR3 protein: CASSVAAGSGYTF; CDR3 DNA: TGTGCCAGCAGCGTAGCTGCGGGGAGTGGCTACACCTTC
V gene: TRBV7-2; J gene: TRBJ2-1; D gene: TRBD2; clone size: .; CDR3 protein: CASSWGRLATNEQFF; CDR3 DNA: TGTGCCAGCAGCTGGGGGAGACTAGCAACCAATGAGCAGTTCTTC
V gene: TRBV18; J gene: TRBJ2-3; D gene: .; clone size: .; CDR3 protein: CASSRNRDDTQYF; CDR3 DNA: TGTGCCAGCTCACGGAACAGGGACGATACGCAGTATTTT
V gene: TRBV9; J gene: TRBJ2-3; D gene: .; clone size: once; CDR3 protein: CASSLSRRDRSTDTQYF; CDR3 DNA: TGTGCCAGCAGCCTAAGTAGACGAGACAGGAGCACAGATACGCAGTATTTT
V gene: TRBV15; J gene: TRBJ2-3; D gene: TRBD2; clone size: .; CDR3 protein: CATSLAGASTDTQYF; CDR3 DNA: TGTGCCACCAGCTTAGCGGGGGCTAGCACAGATACGCAGTATTTT
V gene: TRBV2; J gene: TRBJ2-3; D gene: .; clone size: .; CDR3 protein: CASLGGRSTDTQYF; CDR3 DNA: TGTGCCAGCCTCGGGGGGCGAAGCACAGATACGCAGTATTTT
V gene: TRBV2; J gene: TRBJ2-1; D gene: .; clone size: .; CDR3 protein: CASRDSGVHEQFF; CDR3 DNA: TGTGCCAGCAGAGACTCCGGAGTCCATGAGCAGTTCTTC
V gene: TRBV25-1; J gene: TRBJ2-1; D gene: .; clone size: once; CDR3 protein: CASTGIYNEQFF; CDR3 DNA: TGTGCCAGCACCGGGATTTACAATGAGCAGTTCTTC
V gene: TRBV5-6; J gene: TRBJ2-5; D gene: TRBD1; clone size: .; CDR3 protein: CASSLEGQGFETQYF; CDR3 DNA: TGTGCCAGCAGCTTGGAGGGACAGGGCTTCGAGACCCAGTACTTC
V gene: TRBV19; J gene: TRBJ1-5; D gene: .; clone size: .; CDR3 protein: CASSMRVYSNQPQHF; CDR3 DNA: TGTGCCAGTAGTATGAGGGTATATAGCAATCAGCCCCAGCATTTT
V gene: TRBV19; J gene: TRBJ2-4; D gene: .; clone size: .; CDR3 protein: CASRTTGLAKNIQYF; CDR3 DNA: TGTGCCAGTCGAACTACAGGTCTAGCCAAAAACATTCAGTACTTC
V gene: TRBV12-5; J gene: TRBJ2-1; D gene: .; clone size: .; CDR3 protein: CASGLEHGGDVPNEQFF; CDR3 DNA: TGTGCTAGTGGTTTGGAACACGGAGGGGACGTCCCAAATGAGCAGTTCTTC
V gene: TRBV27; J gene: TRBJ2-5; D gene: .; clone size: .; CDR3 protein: CASSFQYQETQYF; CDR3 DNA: TGTGCCAGCAGTTTTCAGTACCAAGAGACCCAGTACTTC
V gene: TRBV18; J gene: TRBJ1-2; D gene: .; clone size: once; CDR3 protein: CASSSDSPFSTMARTNYGYTF; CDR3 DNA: TGTGCCAGCTCATCCGACAGCCCATTTTCCACTATGGCCAGAACGAACTATGGCTACACCTTC
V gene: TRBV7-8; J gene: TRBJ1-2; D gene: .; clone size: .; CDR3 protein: CASSFGARYGYTF; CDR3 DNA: TGTGCCAGCAGCTTCGGAGCTCGCTATGGCTACACCTTC
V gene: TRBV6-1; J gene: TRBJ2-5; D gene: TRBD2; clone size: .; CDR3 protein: CASSEALAGGQETQYF; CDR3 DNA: TGTGCCAGCAGTGAAGCGCTAGCGGGGGGACAAGAGACCCAGTACTTC
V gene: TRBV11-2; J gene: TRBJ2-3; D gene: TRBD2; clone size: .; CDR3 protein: CAIGAAGGIFTDTQYF; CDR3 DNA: TGTGCCATCGGTGCGGCGGGAGGGATTTTCACAGATACGCAGTATTTT
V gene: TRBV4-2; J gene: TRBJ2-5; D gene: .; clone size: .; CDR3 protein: CASSQGGLQETQYF; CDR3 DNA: TGTGCCAGCAGCCAAGGAGGGCTCCAAGAGACCCAGTACTTC
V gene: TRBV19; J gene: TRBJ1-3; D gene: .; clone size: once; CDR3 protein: CASSIFPGSGNTIYF; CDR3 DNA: TGTGCCAGTAGTATATTCCCAGGATCCGGAAACACCATATATTTT